Shown below are 16 T cell receptor beta chains from a single sample sequenced in a study of cytomegalovirus exposure and HLA in healthy donors. With 60 Vbeta and 13 Jbeta primers, the PCR was carried out. Sequencing used immunoSEQ multiplex PCR; TCRdb keeps in-frame clones, though not all of them. The profile shows about 130,000 clones, roughly 75% of them singletons. The source material was PBMCs. These receptors originate from a man aged 25 to 40 in good health.

This clone came up a few times. The J gene is TRBJ1-5, the V gene TRBV7-2; no clear D gene. The V and J ends lost 1 base and 6 bases respectively, with 7 bases between them. The CDR3 contains 13 residues. Per the germline V gene, CDR1 is SGHTA and CDR2 is FQGNSA. DNA of the CDR3: TGTGCCAGCAGCTTAGGGTTTAGTCAGCCCCAGCATTTT. It is translated as CASSLGFSQPQHF. The variable domain in full, with the rest retrieved from reference TRBV7-2 and TRBJ1-5, is GAGVSQSPSNKVTEKGKDVELRCDPISGHTALYWYRQSLGQGLEFLIYFQGNSAPDKSGLPSDRFSAERTGGSVSTLTIQRTQQEDSAVYLCASSLGFSQPQHFGDGTRLSIL.

This sequence joins TRBV5-6 and TRBJ2-6; D uncertain. Trimming stripped 6 bases from V and 0 bases from J, with 7 bases between. The CDR3 runs 14 residues. Germline V CDR1 and CDR2: SGHDT, YYEEEE. The CDR3 loop reads CASIAGSGANVLTF. As DNA, the CDR3 is TGTGCCAGCATAGCTGGCTCTGGGGCCAACGTCCTGACTTTC.

The chain combines TRBV10-1 with TRBJ2-5; 9 positions match TRBD2. V lost 3 bases to trimming and J lost 5 bases; unmatched junction nucleotides: 4. CDR1 is WNHNN, CDR2 SYGVQD, per germline (reference sequence). The CDR3 contains 14 residues. CDR3 residues: CASSDSGSGETQYF. CDR3 nucleotides: TGCGCCAGCAGTGATAGCGGGAGTGGGGAGACCCAGTACTTC.

The chain combines TRBV9 with TRBJ2-1, with a tentative D call TRBD1 (6 bases). The V gene's germline CDR1 is SGDLS and CDR2 YYNGEE. Deletions cut 0 bases from V and 5 bases from J, with 12 bases between. This CDR3 comprises 15 residues. In nucleotides, the CDR3 is TGTGCCAGCAGCGTAGGGGCAGGGGCCGACAATGAGCAGTTCTTC. Its translation is CASSVGAGADNEQFF.

The V and J genes are TRBV28 and TRBJ2-1; 15 bases fit TRBD2. The CDR3 is made up of 17 amino acids. Germline CDR1 MDHEN, CDR2 SYDVKM. With V trimmed by 7 bases and J by 4 bases, 8 bases remained unmatched. The CDR3: CASTPYGLAGGYNEQFF. The CDR3 nucleotides are TGTGCCAGCACCCCCTACGGACTAGCGGGAGGGTACAATGAGCAGTTCTTC.

This sequence joins TRBV19 and TRBJ1-5; D possibly corresponds to TRBD1 (6 bases). CDR1 and CDR2 from the germline V gene are LNHDA and SQIVND (reference sequence). Trimming stripped 10 bases from V and 7 bases from J, with 20 bases between. This CDR3 region has 14 residues. Here the CDR3 DNA reads TGTGCCACCTCCTTTGAGGGGGTAAGGCAGCCCCAGCATTTT. It translates to CATSFEGVRQPQHF.

The chain recombines TRBV7-2 with TRBJ2-1; D is undetermined. The CDR3 spans 13 residues. The germline V gene has CDR1 SGHTA and CDR2 FQGNSA. V shed 5 bases and J shed 7 bases, with 12 bases lying between them. The CDR3 DNA follows: TGTGCCAGCAGCCCCCGCCTCGGGAATGAGCAGTTCTTC. It is translated as CASSPRLGNEQFF.

V usage is TRBV7-8 and J usage is TRBJ1-2; 8 nucleotides agree with TRBD1. Germline V lookup: CDR1 SGHVS, CDR2 FQNEAQ. This CDR3 has 14 amino acids. J lost 10 bases, V lost 2 bases, and 9 bases had no gene match. As DNA, the CDR3 is TGTGCCAGCAGCTTAAGGTGGCAGGGGGCAGACTACACCTTC. It codes for CASSLRWQGADYTF.

This chain connects TRBV2 to TRBJ2-2; D uncertain. Trimming cost V 2 bases and J 0 bases, with 13 bases left between them. The CDR3 sequence is 17 residues long. CDR1 and CDR2 from the germline V gene are SNHLY and FYNNEI. The CDR3 here is CASSESLLAANTGELFF. The CDR3 DNA reads as TGTGCCAGCAGTGAATCGTTGTTAGCCGCGAACACCGGGGAGCTGTTTTTT.

The rearrangement joins TRBV7-2 to TRBJ2-5, with 9 nucleotides matching TRBD1. CDR1 SGHTA and CDR2 FQGNSA come from the germline V gene. This CDR3 region has 14 residues. The junction had 7 bases not matched to a gene; V was cut back by 6 bases and J by 5 bases. DNA for the CDR3: TGTGCCAGCAGTCTCGACAGGGGGGGGGAGACCCAGTACTTC. This sequence encodes CASSLDRGGETQYF.

This clone was seen a handful of times. The genes are TRBV15 and TRBJ2-5; the match to TRBD2 covers 7 bases. Germline trimming cut 0 bases from V and 5 bases from J; bases unmatched to any gene: 6. CDR1 and CDR2 from the germline V gene are LNHNV and YYDKDF (reference sequence). There are 15 residues in the CDR3. As DNA, the CDR3 is TGTGCCACCAGCAGAGAGGGGGGGTTGAGGGAGACCCAGTACTTC. It yields the protein CATSREGGLRETQYF.

V usage is TRBV4-3 and J usage is TRBJ1-4; TRBD1 matches 8 bases. The CDR3 consists of 14 residues. Germline V gene data show CDR1 as LGHNA and CDR2 as YSLEER. The V gene end was trimmed by 4 bases and the J gene end by 8 bases; junction bases not matched to a gene: 6. The CDR3 loop reads CASSRGTGQEKLFF. CDR3 bases: TGCGCCAGCAGCCGCGGGACAGGACAAGAAAAACTGTTTTTT.

The rearrangement joins TRBV28 to TRBJ2-1; 7 nucleotides align to TRBD2. This CDR3 contains 16 residues. V trimming: 2 bases; J trimming: 8 bases; junction bases outside the gene matches: 12. CDR1 and CDR2 from the germline V gene are MDHEN and SYDVKM. In nucleotides, the CDR3 is TGTGCCAGCAGTTTAGGAAGCGTACTAGCGTGGGATGAGCAGTTCTTC. Its translation: CASSLGSVLAWDEQFF.

This sequence joins TRBV18 and TRBJ1-1; 9 nucleotides agree with TRBD1. Germline V gene lookup returns CDR1 KGHSH and CDR2 LQKENI. J lost 4 bases, V lost 3 bases, and 18 bases had no gene match. CDR3 size: 19 residues. CDR3 region: CASSPGQLRTGARTTEAFF. The DNA of the CDR3 is TGTGCCAGCTCACCTGGTCAGTTGCGGACAGGGGCTAGGACCACTGAAGCTTTCTTT.

This clone has just a few counts. The CDR3 DNA reads TGTGCCAGCAGCTTAATGGATCTTCGGACAGGGACCGGCTACACCTTC. Protein: CASSLMDLRTGTGYTF. The genes are TRBV7-9 and TRBJ1-2, with 8 bases lining up with TRBD1. V dropped 2 bases and J dropped 8; count of bases not matched to a gene: 13. This CDR3 is built from 16 residues. Germline CDR1 is SEHNR and CDR2 is FQNEAQ (reference sequence).

Written as DNA, the CDR3 is TGTGCCAGCAGTTTGAACGGGAGGTACGGTGAGCAGTTCTTC. Translation gives CASSLNGRYGEQFF. The chain is built from TRBV6-6 and TRBJ2-1; TRBD2 matches at 7 bases. The length of the CDR3 is 14 residues. Germline lookup yields CDR1 MNHNY and CDR2 SVGAGI (reference sequence). The V and J ends lost 4 bases and 9 bases, in that order; junction bases with no gene match: 9.